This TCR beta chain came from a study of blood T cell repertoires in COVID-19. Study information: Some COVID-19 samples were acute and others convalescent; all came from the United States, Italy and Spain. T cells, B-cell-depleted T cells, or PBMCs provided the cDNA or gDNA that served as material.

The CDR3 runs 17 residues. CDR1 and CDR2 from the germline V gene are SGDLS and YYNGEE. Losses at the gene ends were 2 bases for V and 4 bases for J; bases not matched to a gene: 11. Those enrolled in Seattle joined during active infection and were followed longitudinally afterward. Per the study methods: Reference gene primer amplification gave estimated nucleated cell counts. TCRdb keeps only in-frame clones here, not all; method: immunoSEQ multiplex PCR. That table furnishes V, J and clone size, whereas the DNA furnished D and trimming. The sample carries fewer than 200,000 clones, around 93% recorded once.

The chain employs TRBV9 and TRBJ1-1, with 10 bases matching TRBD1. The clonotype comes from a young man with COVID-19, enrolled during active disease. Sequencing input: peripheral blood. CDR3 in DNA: TGTGCCAGCAGCGTCGGAGCACCAGGACAGGGGGGCACTGAAGCTTTCTTT. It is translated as CASSVGAPGQGGTEAFF.